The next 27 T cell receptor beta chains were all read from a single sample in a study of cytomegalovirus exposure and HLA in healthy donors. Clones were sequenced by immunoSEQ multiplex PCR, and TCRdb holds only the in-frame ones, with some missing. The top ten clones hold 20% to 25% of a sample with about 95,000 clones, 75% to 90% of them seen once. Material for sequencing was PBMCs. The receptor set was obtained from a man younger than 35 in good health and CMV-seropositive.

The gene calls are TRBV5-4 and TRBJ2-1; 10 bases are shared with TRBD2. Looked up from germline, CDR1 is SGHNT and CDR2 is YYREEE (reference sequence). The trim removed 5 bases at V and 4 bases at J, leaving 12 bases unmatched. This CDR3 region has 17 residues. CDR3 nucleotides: TGTGCCAGCAGTCGTCTTACCGGGACTAGCGCATACAATGAGCAGTTCTTC. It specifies CASSRLTGTSAYNEQFF.

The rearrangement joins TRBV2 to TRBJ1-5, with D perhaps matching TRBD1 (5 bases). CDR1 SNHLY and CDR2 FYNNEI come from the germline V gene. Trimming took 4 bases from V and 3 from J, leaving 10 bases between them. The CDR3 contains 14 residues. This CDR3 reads CASSGQLLNQPQHF. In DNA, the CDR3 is TGTGCCAGCAGTGGACAGTTACTCAATCAGCCCCAGCATTTT.

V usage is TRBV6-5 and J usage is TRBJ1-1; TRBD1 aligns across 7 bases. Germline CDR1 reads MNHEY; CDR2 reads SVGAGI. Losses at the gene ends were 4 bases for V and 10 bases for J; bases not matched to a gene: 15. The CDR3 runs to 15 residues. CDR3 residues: CASSSVPGQVKGAFF. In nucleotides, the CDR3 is TGTGCCAGCAGTTCGGTTCCAGGACAGGTGAAAGGAGCTTTCTTT.

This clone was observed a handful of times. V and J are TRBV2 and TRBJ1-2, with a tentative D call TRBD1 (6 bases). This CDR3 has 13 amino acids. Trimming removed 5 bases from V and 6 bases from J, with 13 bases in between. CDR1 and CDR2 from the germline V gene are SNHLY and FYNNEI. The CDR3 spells CASSMDSGDGYTF. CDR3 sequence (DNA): TGTGCCAGCAGTATGGACAGCGGAGATGGCTACACCTTC.

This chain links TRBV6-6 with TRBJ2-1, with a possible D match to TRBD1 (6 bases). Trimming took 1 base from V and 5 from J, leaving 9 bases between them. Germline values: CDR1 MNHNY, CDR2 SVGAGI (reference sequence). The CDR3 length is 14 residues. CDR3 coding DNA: TGTGCCAGCAGTTACTTAGGACAGCACAATGAGCAGTTCTTC. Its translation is CASSYLGQHNEQFF.

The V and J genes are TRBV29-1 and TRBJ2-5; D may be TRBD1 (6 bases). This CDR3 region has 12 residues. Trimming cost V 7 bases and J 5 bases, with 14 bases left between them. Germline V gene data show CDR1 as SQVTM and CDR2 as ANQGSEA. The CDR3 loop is CSGRTEGETQYF. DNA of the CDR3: TGCAGCGGCCGGACAGAAGGGGAGACCCAGTACTTC.

CDR3 amino acids: CASSWTGDQETQYF. CDR3 nucleotides: TGTGCCAGCAGTTGGACAGGGGACCAAGAGACCCAGTACTTC. The rearrangement joins TRBV28 to TRBJ2-5, with 9 bases identical to TRBD1. V gave up 4 bases and J gave up 0 bases; unmatched junction bases: 0. CDR1 is MDHEN, CDR2 SYDVKM, per germline. There are 14 residues in the CDR3. The entire variable domain, with the rest obtained from reference TRBV28 and TRBJ2-5, is as follows: DVKVTQSSRYLVKRTGEKVFLECVQDMDHENMFWYRQDPGLGLRLIYFSYDVKMKEKGDIPEGYSVSREKKERFSLILESASTNQTSMYLCASSWTGDQETQYFGPGTRLLVL.

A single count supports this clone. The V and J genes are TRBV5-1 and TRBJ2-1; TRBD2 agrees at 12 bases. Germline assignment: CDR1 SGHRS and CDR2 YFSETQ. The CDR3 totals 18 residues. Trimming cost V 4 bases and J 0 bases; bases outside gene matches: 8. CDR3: CASSRGTSGLSSYNEQFF. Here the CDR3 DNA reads TGCGCCAGCAGCCGAGGGACTAGCGGGCTAAGCTCCTACAATGAGCAGTTCTTC.

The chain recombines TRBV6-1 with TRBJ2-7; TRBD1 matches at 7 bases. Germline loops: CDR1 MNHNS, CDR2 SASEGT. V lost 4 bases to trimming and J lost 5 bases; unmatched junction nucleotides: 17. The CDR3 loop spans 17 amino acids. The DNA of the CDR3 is TGTGCCAGCAGTGGCAAGCCTCCGACAGGGCCCTGGGACGAGCAGTACTTC. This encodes CASSGKPPTGPWDEQYF.

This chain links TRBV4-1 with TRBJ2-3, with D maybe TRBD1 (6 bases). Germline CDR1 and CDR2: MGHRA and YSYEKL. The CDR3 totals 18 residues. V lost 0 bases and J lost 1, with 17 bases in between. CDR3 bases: TGCGCCAGCAGCCAAGATAGGGTAGGTTGGGGGCGCACAGATACGCAGTATTTT. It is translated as CASSQDRVGWGRTDTQYF.

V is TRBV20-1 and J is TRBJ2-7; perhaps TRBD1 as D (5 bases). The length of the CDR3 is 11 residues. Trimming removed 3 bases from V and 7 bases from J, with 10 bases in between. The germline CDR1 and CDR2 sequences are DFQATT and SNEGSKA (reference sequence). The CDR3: CSASPKGEQYF. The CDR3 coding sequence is TGCAGTGCTAGCCCCAAGGGGGAGCAGTACTTC.

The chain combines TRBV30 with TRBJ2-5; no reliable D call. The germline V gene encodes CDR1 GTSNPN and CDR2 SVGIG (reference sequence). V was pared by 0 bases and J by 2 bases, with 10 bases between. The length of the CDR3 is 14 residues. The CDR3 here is CAWSVEEHQETQYF. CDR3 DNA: TGTGCCTGGAGTGTAGAGGAACATCAAGAGACCCAGTACTTC.

The CDR3 region has the DNA TGTGCCAGCAGCTTAGACCCGGGACTAGCGGGAACCTACGAGCAGTACTTC. Amino acids: CASSLDPGLAGTYEQYF. The genes are TRBV7-6 and TRBJ2-7; 13 bases are a match to TRBD2. The CDR3 sequence is 17 residues long. Per germline, CDR1 SGHVS and CDR2 FNYEAQ. V lost 1 base and J lost 2; bases outside the gene matches: 5.

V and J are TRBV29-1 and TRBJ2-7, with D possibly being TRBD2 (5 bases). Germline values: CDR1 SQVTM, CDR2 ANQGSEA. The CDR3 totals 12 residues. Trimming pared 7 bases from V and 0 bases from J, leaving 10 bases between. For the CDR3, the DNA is TGCAGCGCCGCGGAGGACTCCTACGAGCAGTACTTC. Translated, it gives CSAAEDSYEQYF.

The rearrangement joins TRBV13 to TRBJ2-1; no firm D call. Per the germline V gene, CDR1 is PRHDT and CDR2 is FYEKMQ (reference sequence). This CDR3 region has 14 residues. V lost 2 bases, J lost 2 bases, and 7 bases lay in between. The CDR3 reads CASSLSGTYNEQFF. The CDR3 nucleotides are TGTGCCAGCAGCTTATCTGGCACCTACAATGAGCAGTTCTTC. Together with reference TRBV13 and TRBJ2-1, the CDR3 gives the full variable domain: AAGVIQSPRHLIKEKRETATLKCYPIPRHDTVYWYQQGPGQDPQFLISFYEKMQSDKGSIPDRFSAQQFSDYHSELNMSSLELGDSALYFCASSLSGTYNEQFFGPGTRLTVL.

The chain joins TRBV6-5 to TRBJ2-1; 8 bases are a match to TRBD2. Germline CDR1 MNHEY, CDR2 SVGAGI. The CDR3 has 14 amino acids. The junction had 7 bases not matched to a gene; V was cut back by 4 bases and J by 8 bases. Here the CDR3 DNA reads TGTGCCAGCAGTTCCGGGCTAGCGGGCGATGAGCAGTTCTTC. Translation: CASSSGLAGDEQFF.

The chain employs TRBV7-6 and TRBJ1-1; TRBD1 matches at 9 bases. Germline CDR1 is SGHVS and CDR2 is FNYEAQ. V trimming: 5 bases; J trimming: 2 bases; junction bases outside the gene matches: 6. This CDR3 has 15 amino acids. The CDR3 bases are TGTGCCAGCAGCCCACAGGGGGCGACTAACACTGAAGCTTTCTTT. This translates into CASSPQGATNTEAFF.

The DNA of the CDR3 is TGTGCCAGCAGCATACTCTCAGGCGGGGGCTACACCTTC. It encodes CASSILSGGGYTF. The chain combines TRBV7-9 with TRBJ1-2; D is unresolved. The germline gives CDR1 SEHNR, CDR2 FQNEAQ (reference sequence). V was shortened by 5 bases and J by 8 bases, with 15 bases between the two germline ends. The length of the CDR3 is 13 residues.

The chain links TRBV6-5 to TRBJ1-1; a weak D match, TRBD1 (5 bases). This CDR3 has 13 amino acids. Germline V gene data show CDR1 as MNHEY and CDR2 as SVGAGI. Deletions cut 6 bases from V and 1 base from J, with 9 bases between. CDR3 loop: CASSLQGNTEAFF. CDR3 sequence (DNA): TGTGCCAGCAGCCTCCAGGGGAACACTGAAGCTTTCTTT.

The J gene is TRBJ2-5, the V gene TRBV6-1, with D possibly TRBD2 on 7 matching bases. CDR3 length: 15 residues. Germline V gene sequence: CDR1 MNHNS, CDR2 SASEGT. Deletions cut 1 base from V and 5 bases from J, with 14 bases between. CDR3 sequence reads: CASSEGGRGGETQYF. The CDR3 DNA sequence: TGTGCCAGCAGTGAAGGAGGCAGGGGAGGGGAGACCCAGTACTTC.

This chain's CDR3 is CASSGRPGQGASGGANVLTF. CDR3 DNA sequence: TGCGCCAGCAGCGGCCGACCGGGACAGGGGGCTTCGGGCGGGGCCAACGTCCTGACTTTC. The rearrangement joins TRBV5-1 to TRBJ2-6; TRBD1 matches at 12 bases. Germline CDR1 is SGHRS and CDR2 is YFSETQ. V was clipped by 4 bases and J by 4 bases; unmatched bases: 15. The CDR3 has 20 amino acids.

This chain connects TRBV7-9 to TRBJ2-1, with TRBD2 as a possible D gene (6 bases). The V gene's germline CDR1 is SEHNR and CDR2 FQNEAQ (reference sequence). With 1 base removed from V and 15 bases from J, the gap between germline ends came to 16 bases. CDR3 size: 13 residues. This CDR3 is CASSLEWDLGLFF. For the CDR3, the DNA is TGTGCCAGCAGCTTAGAGTGGGACTTAGGTCTGTTCTTC.

CDR3 nucleotides: TGTGCCAGCAGCTTAAGGTCAAGCGGGAGTATGGATACGCAGTATTTT. Translated: CASSLRSSGSMDTQYF. The V gene is TRBV7-9, the J gene TRBJ2-3, with TRBD2 matching 8 bases. The V and J ends lost 2 bases and 6 bases, in that order; junction bases with no gene match: 10. The CDR3 runs 16 residues. Germline-derived CDR1 and CDR2 are SEHNR and FQNEAQ (reference sequence).

CDR3 nucleotide sequence: TGTGCCAGCAGTTTAAGGGGCAACCCATCCTACGAGCAGTACTTC. It specifies CASSLRGNPSYEQYF. The gene calls are TRBV28 and TRBJ2-7; tentative D call: TRBD1 (5 bases). CDR1 is MDHEN, CDR2 SYDVKM, per germline. CDR3 length: 15 residues. V lost 2 bases to trimming and J lost 1 base, with 12 bases between them.

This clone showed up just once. CDR3 sequence (DNA): TGTGCCAGCAGTTCCTACCCGGAGGGCCTATACAATGAGCAGTTCTTC. This encodes CASSSYPEGLYNEQFF. The chain couples TRBV27 to TRBJ2-1, with a tentative D call TRBD2 (6 bases). The CDR3 has 16 residues. Trimming left V 4 bases short and J 4 bases short, with 17 bases between. From germline, CDR1 is MNHEY and CDR2 SMNVEV (reference sequence).

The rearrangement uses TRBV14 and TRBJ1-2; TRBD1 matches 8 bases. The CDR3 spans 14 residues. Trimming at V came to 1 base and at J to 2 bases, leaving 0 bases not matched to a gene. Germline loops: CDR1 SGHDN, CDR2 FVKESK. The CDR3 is CASSQGTGNYGYTF. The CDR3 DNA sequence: TGTGCCAGCAGCCAAGGGACAGGGAACTATGGCTACACCTTC.

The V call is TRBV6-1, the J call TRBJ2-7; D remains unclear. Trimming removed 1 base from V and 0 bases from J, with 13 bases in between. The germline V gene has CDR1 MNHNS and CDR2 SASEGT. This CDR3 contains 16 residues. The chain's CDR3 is CASSEDGGASSYEQYF. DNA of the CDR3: TGTGCCAGCAGTGAAGACGGTGGAGCAAGCTCCTACGAGCAGTACTTC.